This T cell receptor beta chain was sequenced for a study of cytotoxic CD8 clonotypes in ibrutinib-treated CLL. Background on the study: Among the patients, over 9 presented as relapsed/refractory and fewer than 16 as treatment-naive; about 17 showed unmutated IGHV. Mean values per sample were 260,000 or so productive templates and about 94,000 productive rearrangements. Points from the study as a whole: Exceeding age-matched healthy donors, baseline clonality also tracked the counts of circulating CD8+ T cells. Contraction or stability on treatment was seen for public clonotypes, which were uncommon.

The count of this clone is one. No antigen is known for it. J gave up 5 bases and V 3 bases, and 3 bases lay outside the gene matches. CDR3 length equals 16 residues. Germline CDR1 SGHRS, CDR2 YFSETQ. Sequencing used immunoSEQ multiplex PCR; TCRdb keeps in-frame clones, though not all of them. The sample lists some 130,000 clones; 75% to 90% were seen once. The V gene is TRBV5-1, the J gene TRBJ2-4, with 15 bases identical to TRBD2. Sequenced material: PBMCs, taken after 24 months of ibrutinib treatment. The TCR originated in a human donor with chronic lymphocytic leukemia. CDR3 nucleotide sequence: TGCGCCAGCAGCTGGGGACTAGCGGGGGGCGAAAACATTCAGTACTTC. It specifies CASSWGLAGGENIQYF. Together with reference TRBV5-1 and TRBJ2-4, the CDR3 gives the full variable domain: KAGVTQTPRYLIKTRGQQVTLSCSPISGHRSVSWYQQTPGQGLQFLFEYFSETQRNKGNFPGRFSGRQFSNSRSEMNVSTLELGDSALYLCASSWGLAGGENIQYFGAGTRLSVL.